This entry lists 13 T cell receptor beta chains sequenced from one sample in a study of blood T cell repertoires in COVID-19. Clones were sequenced by immunoSEQ multiplex PCR, and TCRdb holds only the in-frame ones, with some missing. The sample records some 510,000 clones, roughly 90% being singletons. Source material: PBMCs or T cells enriched from blood (not recorded which). The origin of the receptors is a woman aged 40 to 49 who had recovered from COVID-19.

The chain recombines TRBV15 with TRBJ1-3, with D perhaps TRBD1 (5 bases). The CDR3 is 13 residues long. V lost 6 bases to trimming and J lost 1 base, with 7 bases between them. Germline CDR1 is LNHNV and CDR2 is YYDKDF (reference sequence). The CDR3 region is CATSGGSGNTIYF. In DNA form, the CDR3 reads TGTGCCACCAGTGGGGGGTCTGGAAACACCATATATTTT.

This sequence joins TRBV30 and TRBJ1-1; D remains unclear. CDR3 length: 13 residues. The V gene's germline CDR1 is GTSNPN and CDR2 SVGIG (reference sequence). V was clipped by 1 base and J by 1 base, with 7 bases between them. The CDR3 loop reads CAWSAYRNTEAFF. CDR3 nucleotide sequence: TGTGCCTGGAGTGCCTACCGGAACACTGAAGCTTTCTTT.

This chain uses TRBV10-3 with TRBJ2-3, with 11 bases identical to TRBD2. Germline CDR1 and CDR2: ENHRY and SYGVKD. This CDR3 has 17 amino acids. V shed 4 bases and J 2 bases; nucleotides not matched to a gene: 8. CDR3 sequence (DNA): TGTGCCATCAGTGTAGCGGGAGGGCCCGATTTCACAGATACGCAGTATTTT. Amino acids: CAISVAGGPDFTDTQYF.

The chain recombines TRBV14 with TRBJ1-2; D unclear. This CDR3 is 14 amino acids long. The V end was cut by 0 bases, the J end by 8 bases, with 13 bases between. Germline V gives CDR1 SGHDN, CDR2 FVKESK. CDR3 bases: TGTGCCAGCAGCCAAGAGGGAGGGATAGGCGGCTACACCTTC. This gives the protein CASSQEGGIGGYTF.

V is TRBV24-1 and J is TRBJ2-1; possibly TRBD2 for D (6 bases). The CDR3 is 16 residues long. Germline V gives CDR1 KGHDR, CDR2 SFDVKD. V lost 5 bases and J 3 bases, leaving 16 bases between the germline ends. CDR3 amino acids: CATSALGVGGYNEQFF. The DNA for the CDR3 is TGTGCCACCAGTGCCTTAGGGGTCGGGGGCTACAATGAGCAGTTCTTC.

The DNA for the CDR3 is TGTGCCAGTAGTATACTAGCGGGAGTCTCCACCGGGGAGCTGTTTTTT. Translating gives CASSILAGVSTGELFF. The gene calls are TRBV19 and TRBJ2-2, with TRBD2 matching 10 bases. V shed 2 bases, J shed 4 bases, and the junction held 4 bases outside the gene matches. This CDR3 contains 16 residues. CDR1 LNHDA and CDR2 SQIVND come from the germline V gene (reference sequence). Together with reference TRBV19 and TRBJ2-2, the CDR3 gives the full variable domain: DGGITQSPKYLFRKEGQNVTLSCEQNLNHDAMYWYRQDPGQGLRLIYYSQIVNDFQKGDIAEGYSVSREKKESFPLTVTSAQKNPTAFYLCASSILAGVSTGELFFGEGSRLTVL.

This chain uses TRBV18 with TRBJ2-5; the D gene is possibly TRBD1 (5 bases). This CDR3 comprises 15 residues. CDR1 KGHSH and CDR2 LQKENI come from the germline V gene. V shed 4 bases and J shed 0 bases, with 12 bases lying between them. The CDR3 sequence is CASSLSDRNQETQYF. For the CDR3, the DNA is TGTGCCAGCTCACTATCTGACAGAAACCAAGAGACCCAGTACTTC.

The chain carries TRBV3-1 (or the pseudogene TRBV3-2) and TRBJ2-5; D may be TRBD2 (6 bases). Germline lookup yields CDR1 LGHDT and CDR2 YNNKEL (reference sequence). The CDR3 sequence is 14 residues long. The V and J ends lost 4 bases and 2 bases respectively, with 11 bases between them. Here the CDR3 reads CASSPIGGQETQYF. The CDR3 DNA is TGTGCCAGCAGCCCCATCGGGGGTCAAGAGACCCAGTACTTC.

V is TRBV18 and J is TRBJ2-1; 8 bases match TRBD2. The CDR3 consists of 15 residues. J gave up 2 bases and V 6 bases, and 6 bases lay outside the gene matches. Germline CDR1 is KGHSH and CDR2 is LQKENI. CDR3 sequence: CASSRTTSAYNEQFF. The DNA of the CDR3 is TGTGCCAGCTCGAGGACGACTAGCGCCTACAATGAGCAGTTCTTC.

This rearrangement joins TRBV20-1 to TRBJ2-1; TRBD2 matches at 8 bases. The CDR3 contains 15 residues. CDR1 is DFQATT, CDR2 SNEGSKA, per germline (reference sequence). With 3 bases clipped from V and 3 bases from J, the junction kept 7 bases outside the gene matches. This chain's CDR3 is CSASGREEVYNEQFF. CDR3 nucleotides: TGCAGTGCTAGTGGGCGGGAGGAGGTCTACAATGAGCAGTTCTTC.

This chain connects TRBV19 to TRBJ1-1; D not resolved. V lost 1 base, J lost 1 base, and 10 bases lay in between. Germline CDR1 is LNHDA and CDR2 is SQIVND (reference sequence). The CDR3 totals 15 residues. This CDR3 reads CASSIANRKNTEAFF. The CDR3 DNA sequence: TGTGCCAGTAGTATAGCGAACAGAAAGAACACTGAAGCTTTCTTT.

The rearrangement links TRBV2 to TRBJ1-5; tentatively, D is TRBD1 (6 bases). The V gene lost 3 bases and the J gene lost 0 bases, with 15 bases spanning the gap. Per the germline V gene, CDR1 is SNHLY and CDR2 is FYNNEI. CDR3 length equals 17 residues. The chain's CDR3 is CASSDQPGHSSNQPQHF. The CDR3 region has the DNA TGTGCCAGCAGTGACCAACCGGGACATAGTAGCAATCAGCCCCAGCATTTT.

The chain carries TRBV29-1 and TRBJ2-3; 8 nucleotides align to TRBD2. Germline assignment: CDR1 SQVTM and CDR2 ANQGSEA. The CDR3 has 17 amino acids. The V gene end was trimmed by 2 bases and the J gene end by 6 bases; junction bases not matched to a gene: 16. In DNA, the CDR3 is TGCAGCGTTGAAAGGGCGGGACTAGATGGAGTTCGGGATACGCAGTATTTT. Translated, it gives CSVERAGLDGVRDTQYF.